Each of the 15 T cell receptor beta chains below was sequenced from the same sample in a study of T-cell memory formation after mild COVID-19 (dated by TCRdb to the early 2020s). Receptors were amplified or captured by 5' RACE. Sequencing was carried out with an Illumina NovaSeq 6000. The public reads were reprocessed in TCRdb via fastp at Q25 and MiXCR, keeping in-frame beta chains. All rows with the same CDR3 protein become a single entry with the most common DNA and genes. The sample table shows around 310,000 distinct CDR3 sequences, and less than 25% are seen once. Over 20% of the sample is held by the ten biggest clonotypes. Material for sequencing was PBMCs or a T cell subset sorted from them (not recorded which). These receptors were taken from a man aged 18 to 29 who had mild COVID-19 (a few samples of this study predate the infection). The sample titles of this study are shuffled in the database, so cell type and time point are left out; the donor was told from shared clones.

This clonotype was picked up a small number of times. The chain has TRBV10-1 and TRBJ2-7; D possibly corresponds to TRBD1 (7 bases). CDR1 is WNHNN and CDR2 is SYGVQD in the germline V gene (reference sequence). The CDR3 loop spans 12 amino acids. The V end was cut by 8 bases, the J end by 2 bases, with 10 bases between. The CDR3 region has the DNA TGCGCCAGCGGCGGGACAGCCTACGAGCAGTACTTC. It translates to CASGGTAYEQYF.

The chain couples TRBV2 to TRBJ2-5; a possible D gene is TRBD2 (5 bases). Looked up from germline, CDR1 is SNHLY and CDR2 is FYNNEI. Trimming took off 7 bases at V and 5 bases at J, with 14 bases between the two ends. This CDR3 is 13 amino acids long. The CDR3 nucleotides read TGTGCCAGCACCGGACGGGGTCGGGAGACCCAGTACTTC. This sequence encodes CASTGRGRETQYF. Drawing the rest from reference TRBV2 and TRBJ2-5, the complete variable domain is EPEVTQTPSHQVTQMGQEVILRCVPISNHLYFYWYRQILGQKVEFLVSFYNNEISEKSEIFDDQFSVERPDGSNFTLKIRSTKLEDSAMYFCASTGRGRETQYFGPGTRLLVL.

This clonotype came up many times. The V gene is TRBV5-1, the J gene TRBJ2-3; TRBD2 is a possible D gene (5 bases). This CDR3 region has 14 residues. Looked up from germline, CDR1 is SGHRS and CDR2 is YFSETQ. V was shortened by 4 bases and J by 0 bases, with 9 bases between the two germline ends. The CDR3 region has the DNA TGCGCCAGCAGCCCGCCGGGGAGCACAGATACGCAGTATTTT. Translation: CASSPPGSTDTQYF.

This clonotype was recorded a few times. The CDR3 nucleotides are TGTGCCAGCAGCTTTAACAGGGGGGACACTGAAGCTTTCTTT. Residues: CASSFNRGDTEAFF. The chain is built from TRBV7-2 and TRBJ1-1; 8 bases are shared with TRBD1. J lost 3 bases, V lost 3 bases, and 3 bases had no gene match. The CDR3 length is 14 residues. CDR1 and CDR2 (germline): SGHTA, FQGNSA.

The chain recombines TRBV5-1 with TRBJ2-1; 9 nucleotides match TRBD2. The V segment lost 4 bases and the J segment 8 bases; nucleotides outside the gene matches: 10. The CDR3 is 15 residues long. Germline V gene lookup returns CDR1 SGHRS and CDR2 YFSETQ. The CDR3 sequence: CASSVGISGGYEQFF. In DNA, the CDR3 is TGCGCCAGCAGCGTGGGGATCAGCGGGGGGTATGAGCAGTTCTTC.

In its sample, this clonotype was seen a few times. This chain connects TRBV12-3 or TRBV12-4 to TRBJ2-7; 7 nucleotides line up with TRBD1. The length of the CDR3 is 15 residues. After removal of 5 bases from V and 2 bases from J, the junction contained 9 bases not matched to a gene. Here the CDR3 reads CASSTRSGGAYEQYF. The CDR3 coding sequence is TGTGCCAGCAGTACTCGGTCAGGGGGAGCCTACGAGCAGTACTTC.

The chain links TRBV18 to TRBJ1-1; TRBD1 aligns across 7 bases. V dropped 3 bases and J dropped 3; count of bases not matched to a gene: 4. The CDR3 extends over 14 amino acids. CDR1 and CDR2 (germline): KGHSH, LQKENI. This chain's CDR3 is CASSPSTGDTEAFF. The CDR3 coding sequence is TGTGCCAGCTCACCTTCCACAGGGGACACTGAAGCTTTCTTT.

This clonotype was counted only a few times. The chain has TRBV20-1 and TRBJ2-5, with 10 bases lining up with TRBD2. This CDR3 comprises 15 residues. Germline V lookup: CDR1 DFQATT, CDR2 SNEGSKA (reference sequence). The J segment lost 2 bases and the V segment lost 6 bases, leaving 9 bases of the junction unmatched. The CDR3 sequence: CSAPPASGGQETQYF. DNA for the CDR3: TGCAGTGCCCCCCCGGCTAGCGGGGGTCAAGAGACCCAGTACTTC.

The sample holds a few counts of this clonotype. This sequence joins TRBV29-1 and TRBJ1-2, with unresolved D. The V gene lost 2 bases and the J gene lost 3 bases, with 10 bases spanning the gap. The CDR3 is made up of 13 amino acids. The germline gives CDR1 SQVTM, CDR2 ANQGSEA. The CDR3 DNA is TGCAGCGTTGAATCGGGCCTGGACTATGGCTACACCTTC. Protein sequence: CSVESGLDYGYTF.

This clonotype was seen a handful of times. The CDR3: CASSQGGAGVSNEQFF. The CDR3 nucleotides are TGCGCCAGCAGCCAAGGGGGTGCAGGGGTCAGCAATGAGCAGTTCTTC. The V and J genes are TRBV4-3 and TRBJ2-1; a weak D match, TRBD1 (6 bases). This CDR3 spans 16 amino acids. The germline CDR1 and CDR2 sequences are LGHNA and YSLEER. Between the trimmed V and J ends, which lost 1 base and 6 bases, there was a span of 16 bases.

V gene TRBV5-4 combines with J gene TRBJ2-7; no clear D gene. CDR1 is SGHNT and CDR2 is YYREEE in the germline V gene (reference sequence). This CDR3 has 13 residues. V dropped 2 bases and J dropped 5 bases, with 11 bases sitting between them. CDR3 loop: CASSLRLDNEQYF. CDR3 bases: TGTGCCAGCAGCTTACGTTTGGATAACGAGCAGTACTTC.

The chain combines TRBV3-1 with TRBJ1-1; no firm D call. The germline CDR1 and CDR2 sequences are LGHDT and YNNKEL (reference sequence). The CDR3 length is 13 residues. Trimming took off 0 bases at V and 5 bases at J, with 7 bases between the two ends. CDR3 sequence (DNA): TGTGCCAGCAGCCAAGATCAAGGGACTGAAGCTTTCTTT. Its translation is CASSQDQGTEAFF.

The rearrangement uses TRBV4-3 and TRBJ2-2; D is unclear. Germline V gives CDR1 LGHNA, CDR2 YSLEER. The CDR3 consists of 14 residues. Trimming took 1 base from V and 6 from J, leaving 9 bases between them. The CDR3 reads CASSQVQSPGELFF. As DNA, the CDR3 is TGCGCCAGCAGCCAAGTACAGTCGCCCGGGGAGCTGTTTTTT.

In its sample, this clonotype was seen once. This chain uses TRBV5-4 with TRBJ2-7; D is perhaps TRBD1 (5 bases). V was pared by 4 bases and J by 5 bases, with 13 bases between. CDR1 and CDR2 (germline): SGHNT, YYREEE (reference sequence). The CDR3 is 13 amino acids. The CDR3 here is CASSLQGVHEQYF. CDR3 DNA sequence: TGTGCCAGCAGCCTGCAAGGGGTCCACGAGCAGTACTTC.

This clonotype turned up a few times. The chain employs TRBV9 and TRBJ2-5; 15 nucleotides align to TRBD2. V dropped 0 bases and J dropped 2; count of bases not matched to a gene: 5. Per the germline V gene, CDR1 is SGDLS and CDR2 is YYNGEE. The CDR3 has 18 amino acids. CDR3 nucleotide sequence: TGTGCCAGCAGCGTAGGGCCGGGACTAGCGGGGGGACAAGAGACCCAGTACTTC. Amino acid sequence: CASSVGPGLAGGQETQYF.